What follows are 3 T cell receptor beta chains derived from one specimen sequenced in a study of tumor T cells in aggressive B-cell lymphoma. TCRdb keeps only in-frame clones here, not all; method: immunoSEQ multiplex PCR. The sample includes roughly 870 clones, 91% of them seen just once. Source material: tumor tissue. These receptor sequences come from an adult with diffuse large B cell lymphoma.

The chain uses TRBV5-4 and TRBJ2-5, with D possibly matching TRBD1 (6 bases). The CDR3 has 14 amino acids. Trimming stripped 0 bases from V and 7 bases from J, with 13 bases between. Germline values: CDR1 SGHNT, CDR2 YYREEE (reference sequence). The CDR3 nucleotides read TGTGCCAGCAGCTTGGACAGGGCTCCCGGGACCCAGTACTTC. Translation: CASSLDRAPGTQYF.

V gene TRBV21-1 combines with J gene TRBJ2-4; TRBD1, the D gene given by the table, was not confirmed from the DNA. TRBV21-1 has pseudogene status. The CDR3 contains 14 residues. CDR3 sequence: CASRAGQGKNIQYF. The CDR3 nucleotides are TGTGCCAGCAGGGCGGGACAGGGCAAAAACATTCAGTACTTC.

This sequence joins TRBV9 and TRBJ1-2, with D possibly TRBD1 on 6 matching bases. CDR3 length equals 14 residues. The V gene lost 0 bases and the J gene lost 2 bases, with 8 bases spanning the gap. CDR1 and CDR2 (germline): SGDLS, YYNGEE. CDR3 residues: CASSVEDRNYGYTF. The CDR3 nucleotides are TGTGCCAGCAGCGTAGAGGACAGAAACTATGGCTACACCTTC.